Listed below are T cell receptor beta chains from one sample, sequenced in a study of blood T cell repertoires in COVID-19. Produced via immunoSEQ multiplex PCR; TCRdb's table is partial and in-frame only. The sample includes about 330,000 clones, 70% to 90% of them seen just once. The sequenced material came from PBMCs or T cells enriched from blood (not recorded which). The receptor source for this set is a woman aged 18 to 35 who had recovered from COVID-19. The CDR3 runs from the conserved cysteine through the conserved F or W. The D gene is left open where the match is weak. Clone sizes are given selectively: once, few, many, or a class where the clone is expanded.

cdr3_aa	cdr3_nt	j_call	d_call	clone_size	v_call
CASSFQGQGYSPLHF	TGTGCCAGCAGCTTCCAGGGCCAGGGGTATTCACCCCTCCACTTT	TRBJ1-6	NA	NA	TRBV7-2
CSASRGLDEQYF	TGCAGTGCTAGTCGTGGACTTGACGAGCAGTACTTC	TRBJ2-7	NA	NA	TRBV20-1
CSASGVVSGNTIYF	TGCAGTGCTAGTGGAGTAGTCTCTGGAAACACCATATATTTT	TRBJ1-3	NA	NA	TRBV20-1
CASSLGQLGAYRGYTF	TGCGCCAGCAGCTTGGGGCAATTAGGGGCCTATCGTGGCTACACCTTC	TRBJ1-2	NA	NA	TRBV5-1
CASSVSSGGSYNEQFF	TGTGCCAGCAGCGTATCTAGCGGGGGCTCCTACAATGAGCAGTTCTTC	TRBJ2-1	TRBD2	few	TRBV5-4
CATSDRTGHEQFF	TGTGCCACCAGTGATCGGACAGGGCATGAGCAGTTCTTC	TRBJ2-1	TRBD1	NA	TRBV24-1
CASSPRSYNSPLHF	TGTGCCAGCAGTCCCCGTTCCTATAATTCACCCCTCCACTTT	TRBJ1-6	NA	NA	TRBV27
CASSPPVQGQETQYF	TGTGCCAGCTCACCTCCCGTACAGGGGCAAGAGACCCAGTACTTC	TRBJ2-5	TRBD1	few	TRBV18
CASSFQGNTEAFF	TGCGCCAGCAGTTTTCAGGGAAACACTGAAGCTTTCTTT	TRBJ1-1	NA	few	TRBV10-1
CASSQSGFEAFF	TGCGCCAGCAGCCAGTCAGGGTTTGAAGCTTTCTTT	TRBJ1-1	NA	NA	TRBV4-1
CASSKIDRPNYGYTF	TGTGCCAGTAGTAAGATAGACAGGCCCAACTATGGCTACACCTTC	TRBJ1-2	NA	NA	TRBV19
CASRNRDRGFTKLANYGYTF	TGTGCCAGCAGGAACCGGGACAGGGGTTTTACTAAGTTAGCTAACTATGGCTACACCTTC	TRBJ1-2	TRBD1	few	TRBV7-8
CASSSQTGRLGETQYF	TGTGCCAGCAGCTCCCAGACAGGACGACTCGGAGAGACCCAGTACTTC	TRBJ2-5	NA	NA	TRBV7-9
CASSIFGGQNTEAFF	TGTGCCAGTAGTATCTTCGGAGGGCAGAACACTGAAGCTTTCTTT	TRBJ1-1	NA	few	TRBV19
CASSDSGQGGINEQFF	TGTGCCAGCAGTGACTCGGGACAGGGTGGAATTAATGAGCAGTTCTTC	TRBJ2-1	TRBD1	NA	TRBV6-4
CASTGTGGSPLHF	TGTGCCAGTACCGGGACAGGGGGTTCACCCCTCCACTTT	TRBJ1-6	TRBD1	NA	TRBV19
CATSEPSGKQYF	TGTGCCACCAGTGAACCGAGCGGGAAGCAGTACTTC	TRBJ2-7	TRBD2	NA	TRBV24-1
CASSQGERLQRETQYF	TGTGCCAGCAGCCAAGGGGAGAGACTCCAGAGGGAGACCCAGTACTTC	TRBJ2-5	NA	NA	TRBV3-1/TRBV3-2
CASSLGGESYEQYF	TGTGCCAGCAGCTTAGGAGGTGAATCTTACGAGCAGTACTTC	TRBJ2-7	NA	NA	TRBV7-2
CASSLTGTYGSYEQYF	TGTGCCAGCAGCCTTACAGGGACCTACGGTTCCTACGAGCAGTACTTC	TRBJ2-7	NA	NA	TRBV7-9
CASSPSGVTEAFF	TGTGCCAGCAGCCCATCAGGGGTCACTGAAGCTTTCTTT	TRBJ1-1	NA	few	TRBV6-5
CASSVRGSSYNSPLHF	TGCGCCAGCAGCGTCAGGGGAAGCTCCTATAATTCACCCCTCCACTTT	TRBJ1-6	NA	few	TRBV10-1
CASSIDGDYGYTF	TGTGCCAGTAGTATAGACGGGGACTATGGCTACACCTTC	TRBJ1-2	NA	NA	TRBV19
CASSLLGQGVGGYTF	TGTGCCAGCAGTCTCCTTGGACAGGGGGTTGGTGGCTACACCTTC	TRBJ1-2	TRBD1	NA	TRBV6-5
CAWSVRDPYEKLFF	TGTGCCTGGAGTGTACGGGATCCTTATGAAAAACTGTTTTTT	TRBJ1-4	NA	NA	TRBV30
CSVDSEGGGRDEQYF	TGCAGCGTTGACTCGGAAGGAGGGGGCAGAGACGAGCAGTACTTC	TRBJ2-7	NA	NA	TRBV29-1
CASSSSANTGELFF	TGTGCCAGCAGCTCTAGCGCGAACACCGGGGAGCTGTTTTTT	TRBJ2-2	NA	NA	TRBV7-9
CASKLSGTGIYSTEAFF	TGTGCCAGCAAACTATCCGGGACAGGGATTTATAGCACTGAAGCTTTCTTT	TRBJ1-1	TRBD1	NA	TRBV28